This record covers a single T cell receptor beta chain. Germline loops: CDR1 LNHDA, CDR2 SQIVND (reference sequence). The CDR3 spans 16 residues. The germline V and J ends were trimmed by 6 bases and 2 bases, with 17 bases remaining between them. The data derive from a study of cytotoxic CD8 clonotypes in ibrutinib-treated CLL. Assay: immunoSEQ multiplex PCR; the TCRdb copy retains only in-frame clones and omits some. This sample has more than 200,000 clones, with 70% found just once. The TCR was taken from a human donor with chronic lymphocytic leukemia. The specimen comprised PBMCs, sampled after 24 months of ibrutinib treatment. The V and J genes are TRBV19 and TRBJ2-1, with D perhaps TRBD1 (5 bases). This chain's CDR3 is CASSPGGAPAYNEQFF. CDR3 sequence (DNA): TGTGCCAGTAGCCCTGGTGGGGCCCCGGCCTACAATGAGCAGTTCTTC.